This T cell receptor (beta chain) comes out of a study of Graves' ophthalmopathy and Graves' hyperthyroidism. Amplification of the TCR beta CDR3 regions used RNA transcripts (as template). In the first round, RT-PCR was carried out with HTBI primers, and a multiplex PCR formed the second round. TCRdb re-derived calls from the multiplex PCR reads in MiXCR, one entry per CDR3 protein. The sample lists more than 1,000,000 distinct CDR3 sequences, 35% to 45% occurring once. This clonotype was picked up a small number of times. Its target is not known. Hyperthyroidism patients were newly diagnosed, under 2 months' duration, aged 18 to 65. Between the trimmed V and J ends, which lost 5 bases and 2 bases, there was a span of 9 bases. CDR1 and CDR2 from the germline V gene are SQVTM and ANQGSEA. This CDR3 comprises 12 residues. Whole-study results and caveats: Detection in blood was also observed for most expanded thyroid clonotypes above 0.001 frequency.

Sequencing was done on a sample of peripheral blood or thyroid tissue (not recorded which). The chain employs TRBV29-1 and TRBJ1-2; tentative D call: TRBD1 (6 bases). The TCR originated in an adult man with Graves' hyperthyroidism. CDR3 nucleotides: TGCAGCGTTCGAAGGGGGAACTATGGCTACACCTTC. Residues: CSVRRGNYGYTF.